The T cell receptor (beta chain) described here comes from a study of early T cells in non-severe SARS-CoV-2 infection (dated by TCRdb to the early 2020s). As for the study more broadly: Because TCR sequencing was done on bulk RNA from unsorted whole blood, the alpha and beta chains could not be paired.

The CDR1 and CDR2 encoded by the germline V gene (reference sequence) are MNHNY and SVGAGI. The CDR3 numbers 14 residues from cysteine through phenylalanine. Only CDR3 DNA is held: 42 bases, read in frame from base 1. The junction carries 9 bases between V and J, which are trimmed by 0 bases and 6 bases respectively. The library was generated by 5' RACE. The data were produced on a NextSeq 500. Unique molecular identifiers were attached to individual cDNA molecules in the TCR library protocol so that sequencing error and PCR bias could be corrected. TCR alpha and beta chains were both sequenced, and the abundances of alpha and beta sequences in each sample were closely correlated with each other. The authors processed their data as follows. V gene, J gene and CDR3 annotation of TCR sequences was performed with Decombinator V4. TCRs were defined as expanded if a significant change between any two time points was detected under a Poisson model with p below 0.0001. TCR abundances were normalised to the total number of TCRs sequenced per sample and were expressed as counts per million. MAIT TCRs were defined by TRAV1-2 paired with TRAJ12, TRAJ20 or TRAJ33, and iNKT TCRs by TRAV10 paired with TRAJ18. VDJdb, accessed 1 November 2021, was searched for CMV, EBV and SARS-CoV-2 annotated TCRs, excluding TCRs annotated for multiple antigens. In TCRdb, the public reads were trimmed at Q25 with fastp and aligned with MiXCR, with productive beta chains retained. Rows are combined by CDR3 protein, so each entry shows the most common genes and DNA. The V and J calls here are based on TCRdb, not the publication. Counted in this sample were about 36,000 distinct CDR3 sequences; 9.9% of them appeared once. Roughly an eighth of the sample belongs to the ten largest clones.

This was a case-control study nested in a cohort of healthcare workers in London, UK, who had nasopharyngeal swab PCR tests and blood samples taken every week. Healthcare workers were enrolled in the week of the UK lockdown, from 23 to 31 March 2020, and were followed every week for up to roughly 15 weeks. Beyond this particular receptor, the publication reports: VDJdb matching was skewed toward anti-spike CD8 responses and likely underestimated virus-specific expansions, missing private and CD4 specificities.

This clonotype was seen ten or more times. This receptor's antigen is unknown. The input lacks base qualities; no much larger clone sits a single base away. This chain joins TRBV6-6 to TRBJ2-1; the D gene is not confidently resolved. The sequenced material came from whole blood. The sequence derives from an adult who was a healthcare worker with PCR-confirmed SARS-CoV-2 infection or an uninfected control (not recorded which). The CDR3 is CASSYSPLGNEQFF. The nucleotide sequence is given as TGTGCCAGCAGTTACTCACCCTTGGGCAATGAGCAGTTCTTC.